Listed here are 8 T cell receptor beta chains from one sample, sequenced in a study of Ad26.COV2.S vaccination and SARS-CoV-2 variants. Data came from immunoSEQ multiplex PCR; TCRdb stores just in-frame clones and leaves some out. Of a few hundred thousand clones in the sample, about nine tenths are singletons; the top ten hold around 3.6%. The treatment is: approximately 18 received Ad26.COV2.S at low or high dose, single or two shots; 5 received placebo; per-sample allocation not given. Following the first vaccine or placebo injection, samples were taken on day 63. The sequences come from peripheral blood, collected in a trial of Ad26.COV2.S vaccine versus placebo. The receptors derive from a person aged 18-65 years who received the Ad26.COV2.S COVID-19 vaccine or a placebo.

This clone was detected only once. This chain joins TRBV5-4 and TRBJ2-5, with D possibly being TRBD1 or TRBD2 (5 bases each). V lost 1 base and J 4 bases, leaving 14 bases between the germline ends. Germline CDR1 SGHNT, CDR2 YYREEE (reference sequence). The CDR3 sequence is 15 residues long. This chain's CDR3 is CASSLSVGESETQYF. The CDR3 DNA follows: TGTGCCAGCAGCTTGTCTGTGGGGGAATCAGAGACCCAGTACTTC.

The chain uses TRBV7-8 and TRBJ2-1, with D uncertain. The V gene's germline CDR1 is SGHVS and CDR2 FQNEAQ. V was cut by 5 bases and J by 1 base, with 21 bases left in between. This CDR3 is 18 amino acids long. In DNA form, the CDR3 reads TGTGCCAGCAGCGCCCCGGTTGGTCACGTTATTTCCTACAATGAGCAGTTCTTC. Amino acid sequence: CASSAPVGHVISYNEQFF.

To note about this clone: This sample includes further DNA sequences coding for the same CDR3. The chain employs TRBV9 and TRBJ1-3; D unclear. Trimming left V 1 base short and J 4 bases short, with 3 bases between. Germline V gene sequence: CDR1 SGDLS, CDR2 YYNGEE. The CDR3 runs 12 residues. CDR3 DNA: TGTGCCAGCAGCGTATCCGGAAACACCATATATTTT. This gives the protein CASSVSGNTIYF.

V is TRBV3-1 (or the pseudogene TRBV3-2) and J is TRBJ2-5; tentatively, D is TRBD1 (6 bases). This CDR3 has 15 residues. Germline V lookup: CDR1 LGHDT, CDR2 YNNKEL (reference sequence). V lost 1 base, J lost 3 bases, and 12 bases lay in between. CDR3 residues: CASSQGGPEEETQYF. The CDR3 DNA sequence: TGTGCCAGCAGCCAAGGGGGGCCTGAGGAAGAGACCCAGTACTTC.

V and J are TRBV9 and TRBJ2-3, with TRBD2 matching over 8 bases. The CDR3 consists of 14 residues. V gave up 6 bases and J gave up 3 bases; unmatched junction bases: 6. From germline, CDR1 is SGDLS and CDR2 YYNGEE. DNA of the CDR3: TGTGCCAGCACCCAGCGGGGGACGACAGATACGCAGTATTTT. It is translated as CASTQRGTTDTQYF. The variable domain in full, with the rest retrieved from reference TRBV9 and TRBJ2-3, is DSGVTQTPKHLITATGQRVTLRCSPRSGDLSVYWYQQSLDQGLQFLIQYYNGEERAKGNILERFSAQQFPDLHSELNLSSLELGDSALYFCASTQRGTTDTQYFGPGTRLTVL.

Concerning this clone itself: The germline gene is not matched at one end of the junction; a read error may be the cause. V usage is TRBV7-3 and J usage is TRBJ2-5, with 8 bases lining up with TRBD2. This CDR3 comprises 13 residues. CDR1 is SGHTA and CDR2 is FQGTGA in the germline V gene. The chain's CDR3 is CASSLRASGHHHF. The CDR3 coding sequence is TGTGCCAGCAGCTTAAGGGCTAGCGGGCACCACCACTTC.

CDR3 loop: CASSVEGASTDTQYF. The CDR3 DNA follows: TGTGCCAGCAGCGTGGAGGGGGCTAGCACAGATACGCAGTATTTT. The J gene is TRBJ2-3, the V gene TRBV9, with a tentative D call TRBD1 (7 bases). In germline, CDR1 is SGDLS, CDR2 YYNGEE. The V gene lost 2 bases and the J gene lost 0 bases, with 10 bases spanning the gap. There are 15 residues in the CDR3. Combining the CDR3 with reference TRBV9 and TRBJ2-3 gives the whole variable domain DSGVTQTPKHLITATGQRVTLRCSPRSGDLSVYWYQQSLDQGLQFLIQYYNGEERAKGNILERFSAQQFPDLHSELNLSSLELGDSALYFCASSVEGASTDTQYFGPGTRLTVL.

The chain employs TRBV6-5 and TRBJ1-3; TRBD1 might be the D (6 bases). Trimming took 6 bases from V and 0 from J, leaving 12 bases between them. From germline, CDR1 is MNHEY and CDR2 SVGAGI. This CDR3 has 15 residues. The CDR3 DNA follows: TGTGCCAGCAGGAGGGGGGGGGACTCTGGAAACACCATATATTTT. The encoded protein is CASRRGGDSGNTIYF.